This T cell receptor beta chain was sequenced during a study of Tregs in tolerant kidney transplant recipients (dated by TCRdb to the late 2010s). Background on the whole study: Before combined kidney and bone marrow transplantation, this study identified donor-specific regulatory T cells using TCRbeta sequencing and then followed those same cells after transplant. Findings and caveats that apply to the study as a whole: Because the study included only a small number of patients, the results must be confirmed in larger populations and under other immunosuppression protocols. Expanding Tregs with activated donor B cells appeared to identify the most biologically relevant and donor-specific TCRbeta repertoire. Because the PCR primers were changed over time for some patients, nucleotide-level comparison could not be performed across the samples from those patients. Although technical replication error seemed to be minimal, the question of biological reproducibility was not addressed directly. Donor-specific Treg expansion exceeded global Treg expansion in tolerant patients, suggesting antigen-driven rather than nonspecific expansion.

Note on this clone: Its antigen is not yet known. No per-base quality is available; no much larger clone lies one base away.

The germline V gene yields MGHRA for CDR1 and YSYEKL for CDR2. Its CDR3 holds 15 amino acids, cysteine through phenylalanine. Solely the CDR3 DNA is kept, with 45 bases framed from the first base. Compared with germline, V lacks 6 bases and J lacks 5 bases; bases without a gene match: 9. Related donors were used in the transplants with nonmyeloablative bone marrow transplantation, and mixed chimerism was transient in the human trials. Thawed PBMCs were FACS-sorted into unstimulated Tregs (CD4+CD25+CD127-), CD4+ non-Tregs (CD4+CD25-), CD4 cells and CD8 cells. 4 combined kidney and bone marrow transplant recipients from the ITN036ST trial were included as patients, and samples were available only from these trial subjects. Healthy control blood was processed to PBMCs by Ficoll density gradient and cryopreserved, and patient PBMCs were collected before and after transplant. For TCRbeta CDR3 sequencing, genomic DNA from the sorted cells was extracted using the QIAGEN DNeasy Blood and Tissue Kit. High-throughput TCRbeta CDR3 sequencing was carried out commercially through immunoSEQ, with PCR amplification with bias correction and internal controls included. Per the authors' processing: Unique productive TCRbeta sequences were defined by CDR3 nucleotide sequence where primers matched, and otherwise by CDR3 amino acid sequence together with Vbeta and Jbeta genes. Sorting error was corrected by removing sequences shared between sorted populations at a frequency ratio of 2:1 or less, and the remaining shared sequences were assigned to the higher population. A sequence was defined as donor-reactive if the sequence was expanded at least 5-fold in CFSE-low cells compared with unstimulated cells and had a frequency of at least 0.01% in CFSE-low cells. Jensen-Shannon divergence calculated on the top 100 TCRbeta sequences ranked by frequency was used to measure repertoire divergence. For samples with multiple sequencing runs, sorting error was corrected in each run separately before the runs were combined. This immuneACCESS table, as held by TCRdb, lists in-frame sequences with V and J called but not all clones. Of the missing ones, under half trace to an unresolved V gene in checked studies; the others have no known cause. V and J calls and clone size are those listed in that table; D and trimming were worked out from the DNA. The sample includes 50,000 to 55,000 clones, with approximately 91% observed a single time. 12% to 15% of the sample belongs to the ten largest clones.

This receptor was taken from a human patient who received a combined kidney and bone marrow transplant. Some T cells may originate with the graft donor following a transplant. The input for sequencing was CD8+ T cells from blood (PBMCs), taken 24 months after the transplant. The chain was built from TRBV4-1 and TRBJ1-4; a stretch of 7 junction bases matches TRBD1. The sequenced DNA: TGCGCCAGCAGTCCTAGACAGGGATCAAATGAAAAACTGTTTTTT. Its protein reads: CASSPRQGSNEKLFF.